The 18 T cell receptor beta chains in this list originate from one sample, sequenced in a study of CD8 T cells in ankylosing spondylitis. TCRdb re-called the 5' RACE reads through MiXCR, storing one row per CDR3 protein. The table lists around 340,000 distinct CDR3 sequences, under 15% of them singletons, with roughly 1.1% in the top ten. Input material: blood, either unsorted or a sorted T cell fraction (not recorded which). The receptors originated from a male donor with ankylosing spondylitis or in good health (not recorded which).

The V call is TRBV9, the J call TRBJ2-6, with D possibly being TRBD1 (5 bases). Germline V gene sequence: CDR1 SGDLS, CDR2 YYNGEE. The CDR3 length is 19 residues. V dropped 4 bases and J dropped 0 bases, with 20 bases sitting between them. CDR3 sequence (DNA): TGTGCCAGCAGCCCCGAGGCAGGGTATACGCGCTCTGGGGCCAACGTCCTGACTTTC. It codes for CASSPEAGYTRSGANVLTF.

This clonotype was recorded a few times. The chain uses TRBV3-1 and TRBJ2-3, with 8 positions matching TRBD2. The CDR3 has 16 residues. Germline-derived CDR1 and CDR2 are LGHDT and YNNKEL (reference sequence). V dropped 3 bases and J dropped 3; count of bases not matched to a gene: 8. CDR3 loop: CASSQYLAGLTDTQYF. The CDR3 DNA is TGTGCCAGCAGCCAGTACTTAGCGGGGTTGACAGATACGCAGTATTTT.

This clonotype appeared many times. The CDR3 sequence: CASSLGRSGYTF. In nucleotides, the CDR3 is TGTGCCAGCAGCTTAGGTCGGAGTGGCTACACCTTC. The chain couples TRBV11-2 to TRBJ1-2; D is undetermined. Trimming left V 1 base short and J 7 bases short, with 7 bases between. Germline V gene sequence: CDR1 SGHAT, CDR2 FQNNGV. CDR3 length: 12 amino acids.

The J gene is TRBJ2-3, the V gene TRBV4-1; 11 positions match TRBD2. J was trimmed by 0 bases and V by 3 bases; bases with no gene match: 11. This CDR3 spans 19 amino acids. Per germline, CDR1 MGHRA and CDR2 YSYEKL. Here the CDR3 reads CASSQPGTSGLSSTDTQYF. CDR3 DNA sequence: TGCGCCAGCAGCCAGCCCGGGACTAGCGGCCTTTCTAGCACAGATACGCAGTATTTT.

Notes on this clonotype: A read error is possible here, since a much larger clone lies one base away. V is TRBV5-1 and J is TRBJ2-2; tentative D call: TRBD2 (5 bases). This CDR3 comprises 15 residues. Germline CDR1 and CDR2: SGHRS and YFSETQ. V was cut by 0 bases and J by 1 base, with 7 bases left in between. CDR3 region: CASSLERVNTGELFF. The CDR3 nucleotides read TGCGCCAGCAGCTTGGAGAGGGTGAACACCGGGGAGCTGTTTTTT.

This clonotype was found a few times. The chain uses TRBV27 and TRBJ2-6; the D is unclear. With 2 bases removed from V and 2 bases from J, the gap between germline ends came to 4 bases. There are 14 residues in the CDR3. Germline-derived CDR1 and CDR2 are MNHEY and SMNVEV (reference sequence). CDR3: CASSLGTGANVLTF. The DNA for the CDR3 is TGTGCCAGCAGTTTAGGGACTGGGGCCAACGTCCTGACTTTC.

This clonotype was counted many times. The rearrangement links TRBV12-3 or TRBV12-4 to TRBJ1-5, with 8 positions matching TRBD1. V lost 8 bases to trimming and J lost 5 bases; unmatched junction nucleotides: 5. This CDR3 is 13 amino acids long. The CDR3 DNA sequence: TGTGCCAGCGCCCGGGACAGGTATCAGCCCCAGCATTTT. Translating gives CASARDRYQPQHF.

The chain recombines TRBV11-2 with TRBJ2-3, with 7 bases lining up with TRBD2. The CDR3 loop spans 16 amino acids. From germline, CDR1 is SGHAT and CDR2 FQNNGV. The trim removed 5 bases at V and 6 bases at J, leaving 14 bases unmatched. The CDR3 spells CASSVGRGVKGDTQYF. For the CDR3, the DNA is TGTGCCAGCAGCGTGGGGAGGGGTGTAAAGGGGGATACGCAGTATTTT.

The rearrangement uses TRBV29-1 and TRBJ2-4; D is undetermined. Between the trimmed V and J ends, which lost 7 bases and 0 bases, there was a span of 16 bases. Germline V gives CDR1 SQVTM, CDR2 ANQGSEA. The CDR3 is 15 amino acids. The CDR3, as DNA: TGCAGCGCCGTGGAATCTTGGGGAGCCAAAAACATTCAGTACTTC. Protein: CSAVESWGAKNIQYF.

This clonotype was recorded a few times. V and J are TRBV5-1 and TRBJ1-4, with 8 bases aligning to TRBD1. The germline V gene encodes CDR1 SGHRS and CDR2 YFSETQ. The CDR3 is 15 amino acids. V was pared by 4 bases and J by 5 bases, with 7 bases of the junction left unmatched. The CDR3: CASSTSQGGNEKLFF. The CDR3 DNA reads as TGCGCCAGCAGCACTTCACAGGGGGGGAATGAAAAACTGTTTTTT.

DNA for the CDR3: TGCGCCAGCAGCTTCGGACAGGGGGCATCCGGGGAGCTGTTTTTT. This codes for CASSFGQGASGELFF. This chain joins TRBV5-1 and TRBJ2-2, with 11 bases identical to TRBD1. The CDR3 contains 15 residues. With 2 bases clipped from V and 6 bases from J, the junction kept 3 bases outside the gene matches. Germline-derived CDR1 and CDR2 are SGHRS and YFSETQ.

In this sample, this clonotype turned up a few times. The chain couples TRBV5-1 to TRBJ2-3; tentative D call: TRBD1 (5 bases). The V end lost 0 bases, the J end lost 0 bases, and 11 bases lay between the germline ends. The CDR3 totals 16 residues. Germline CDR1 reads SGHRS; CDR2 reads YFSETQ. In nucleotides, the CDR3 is TGCGCCAGCAGCTTGGAACAGGATCCTAGCACAGATACGCAGTATTTT. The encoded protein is CASSLEQDPSTDTQYF.

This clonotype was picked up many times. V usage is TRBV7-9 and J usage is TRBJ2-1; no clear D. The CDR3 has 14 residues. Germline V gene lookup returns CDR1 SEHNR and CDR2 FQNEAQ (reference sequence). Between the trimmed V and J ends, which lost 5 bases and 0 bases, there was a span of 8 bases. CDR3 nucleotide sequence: TGTGCCAGCAGCCCCCCCAGCTCCTACAATGAGCAGTTCTTC. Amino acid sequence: CASSPPSSYNEQFF. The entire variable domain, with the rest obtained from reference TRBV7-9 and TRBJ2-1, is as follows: DTGVSQNPRHKITKRGQNVTFRCDPISEHNRLYWYRQTLGQGPEFLTYFQNEAQLEKSRLLSDRFSAERPKGSFSTLEIQRTEQGDSAMYLCASSPPSSYNEQFFGPGTRLTVL.

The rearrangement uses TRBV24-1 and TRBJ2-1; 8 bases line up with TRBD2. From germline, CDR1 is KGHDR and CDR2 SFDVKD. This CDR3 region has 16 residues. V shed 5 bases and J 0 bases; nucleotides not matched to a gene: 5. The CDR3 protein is CATSGGSGSSYNEQFF. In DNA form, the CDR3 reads TGTGCCACCAGTGGGGGGAGCGGGAGCTCCTACAATGAGCAGTTCTTC.

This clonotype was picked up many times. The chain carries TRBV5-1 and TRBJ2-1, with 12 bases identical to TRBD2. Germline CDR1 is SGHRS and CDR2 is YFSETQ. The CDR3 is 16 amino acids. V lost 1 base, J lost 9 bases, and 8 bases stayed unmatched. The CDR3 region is CASSLTSGGRASEQFF. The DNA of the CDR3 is TGCGCCAGCAGCTTGACTAGCGGGGGGCGAGCGAGTGAGCAGTTCTTC.

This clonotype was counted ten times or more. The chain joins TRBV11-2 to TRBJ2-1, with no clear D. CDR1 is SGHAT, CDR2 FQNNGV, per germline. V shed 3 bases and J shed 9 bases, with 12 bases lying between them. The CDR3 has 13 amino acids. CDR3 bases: TGTGCCAGCAGCTTGAACCCTTCGAGTGAGCAGTTCTTC. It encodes CASSLNPSSEQFF.

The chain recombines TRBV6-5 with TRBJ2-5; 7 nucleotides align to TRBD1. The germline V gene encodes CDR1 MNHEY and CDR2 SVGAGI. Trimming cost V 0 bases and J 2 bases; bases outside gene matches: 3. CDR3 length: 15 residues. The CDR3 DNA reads TGTGCCAGCAGTTACTCGAGACAGGGACAAGAGACCCAGTACTTC. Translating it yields CASSYSRQGQETQYF.

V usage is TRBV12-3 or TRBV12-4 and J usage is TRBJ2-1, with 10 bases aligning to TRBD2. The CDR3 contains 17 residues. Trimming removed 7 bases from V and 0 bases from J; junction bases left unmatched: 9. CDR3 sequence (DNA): TGTGCCAGCAACATAAGACTAGCGGGTAGCTCCTACAATGAGCAGTTCTTC. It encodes CASNIRLAGSSYNEQFF.